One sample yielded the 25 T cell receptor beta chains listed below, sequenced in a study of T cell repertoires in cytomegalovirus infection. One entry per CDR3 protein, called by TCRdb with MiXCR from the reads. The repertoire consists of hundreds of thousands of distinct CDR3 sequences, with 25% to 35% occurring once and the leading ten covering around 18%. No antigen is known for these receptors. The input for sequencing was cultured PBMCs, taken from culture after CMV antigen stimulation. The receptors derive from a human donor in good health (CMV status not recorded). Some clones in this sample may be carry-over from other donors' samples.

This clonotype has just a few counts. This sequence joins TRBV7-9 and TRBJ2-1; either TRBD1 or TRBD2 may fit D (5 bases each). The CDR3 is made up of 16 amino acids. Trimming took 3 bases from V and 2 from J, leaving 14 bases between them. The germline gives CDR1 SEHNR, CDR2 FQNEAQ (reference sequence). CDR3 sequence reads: CASSLGLGETYNEQFF. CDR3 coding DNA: TGTGCCAGCAGCTTGGGATTGGGGGAGACCTACAATGAGCAGTTCTTC.

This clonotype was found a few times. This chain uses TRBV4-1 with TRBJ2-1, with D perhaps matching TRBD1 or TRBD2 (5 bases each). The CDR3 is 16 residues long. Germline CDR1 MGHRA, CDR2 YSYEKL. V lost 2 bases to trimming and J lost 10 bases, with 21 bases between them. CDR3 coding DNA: TGCGCCAGCAGCCAACCTACCCGGGACCCGTTAAAGGAGCAGTTCTTC. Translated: CASSQPTRDPLKEQFF.

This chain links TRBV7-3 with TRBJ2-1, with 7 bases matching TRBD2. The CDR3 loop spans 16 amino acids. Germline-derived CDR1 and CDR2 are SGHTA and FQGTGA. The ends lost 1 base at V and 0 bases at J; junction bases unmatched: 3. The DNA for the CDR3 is TGTGCCAGCAGCTTAATGGGAGGGGCCTCCTACAATGAGCAGTTCTTC. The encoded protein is CASSLMGGASYNEQFF.

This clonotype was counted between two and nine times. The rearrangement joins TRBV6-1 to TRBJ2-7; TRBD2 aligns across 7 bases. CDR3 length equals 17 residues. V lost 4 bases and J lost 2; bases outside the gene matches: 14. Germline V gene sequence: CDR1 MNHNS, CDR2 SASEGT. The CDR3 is CASSASLGGTQTYEQYF. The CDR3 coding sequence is TGTGCCAGCAGTGCTTCCCTGGGGGGGACCCAAACCTACGAGCAGTACTTC.

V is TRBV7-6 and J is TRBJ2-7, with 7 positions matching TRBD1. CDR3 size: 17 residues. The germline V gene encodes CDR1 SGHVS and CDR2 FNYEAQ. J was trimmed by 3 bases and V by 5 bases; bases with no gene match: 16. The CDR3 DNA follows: TGTGCCAGCAGCGAACGCCCCGGGACAGCGAATAACTACGAGCAGTACTTC. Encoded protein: CASSERPGTANNYEQYF.

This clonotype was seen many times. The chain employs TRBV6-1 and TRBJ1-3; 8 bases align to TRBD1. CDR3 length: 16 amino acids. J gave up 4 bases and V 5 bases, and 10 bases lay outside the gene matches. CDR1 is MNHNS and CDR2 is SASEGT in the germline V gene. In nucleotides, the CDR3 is TGTGCCAGCAGTACGGACAGGGTAATTTCGGGAAACACCATATATTTT. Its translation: CASSTDRVISGNTIYF.

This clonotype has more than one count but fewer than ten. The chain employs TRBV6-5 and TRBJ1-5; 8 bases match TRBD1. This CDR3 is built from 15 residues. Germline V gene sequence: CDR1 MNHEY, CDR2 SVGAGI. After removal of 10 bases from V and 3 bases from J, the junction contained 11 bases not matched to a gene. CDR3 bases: TGTGCCACCCGATCGACAGGGGAGTTCAATCAGCCCCAGCATTTT. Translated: CATRSTGEFNQPQHF.

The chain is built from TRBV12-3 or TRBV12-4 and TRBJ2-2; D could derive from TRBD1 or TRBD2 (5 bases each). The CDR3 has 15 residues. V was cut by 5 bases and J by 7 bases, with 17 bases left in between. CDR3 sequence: CASSRPGPRGGELFF. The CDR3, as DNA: TGTGCCAGCAGTCGCCCGGGACCCCGAGGCGGGGAGCTGTTTTTT.

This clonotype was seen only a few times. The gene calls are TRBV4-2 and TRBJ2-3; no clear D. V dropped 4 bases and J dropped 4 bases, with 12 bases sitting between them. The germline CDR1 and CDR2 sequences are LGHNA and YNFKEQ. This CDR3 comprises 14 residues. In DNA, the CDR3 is TGTGCCAGCAGCCCTCGCGACGCCGCAGATACGCAGTATTTT. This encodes CASSPRDAADTQYF.

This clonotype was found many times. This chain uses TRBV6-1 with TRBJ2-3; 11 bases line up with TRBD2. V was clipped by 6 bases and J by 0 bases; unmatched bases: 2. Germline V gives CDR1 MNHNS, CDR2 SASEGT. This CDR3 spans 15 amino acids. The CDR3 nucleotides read TGTGCCAGCAGGTTAGCGGGGGGGAGCACAGATACGCAGTATTTT. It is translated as CASRLAGGSTDTQYF.

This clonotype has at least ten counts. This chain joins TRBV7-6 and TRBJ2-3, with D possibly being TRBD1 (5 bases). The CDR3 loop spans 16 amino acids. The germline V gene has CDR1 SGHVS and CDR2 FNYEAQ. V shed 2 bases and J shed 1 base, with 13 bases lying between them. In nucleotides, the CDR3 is TGTGCCAGCAGCTTAAGAGCAGGGATTGGCACAGATACGCAGTATTTT. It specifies CASSLRAGIGTDTQYF.

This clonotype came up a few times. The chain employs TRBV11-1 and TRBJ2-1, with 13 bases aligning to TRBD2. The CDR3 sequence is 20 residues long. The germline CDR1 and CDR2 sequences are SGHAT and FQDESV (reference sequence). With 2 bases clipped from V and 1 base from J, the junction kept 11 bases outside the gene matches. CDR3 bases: TGTGCCAGCAGCTTACAGGGGGCGACGGGACTAGCGGGGTCCTACAATGAGCAGTTCTTC. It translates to CASSLQGATGLAGSYNEQFF.

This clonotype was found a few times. CDR3 nucleotides: TGCGCCAGCACTCTGACTAGCGAGAGATACAATGAGCAGTTCTTC. Its protein is CASTLTSERYNEQFF. The chain is built from TRBV4-1 and TRBJ2-1, with 8 bases fitting TRBD2. CDR1 and CDR2 (germline): MGHRA, YSYEKL. The V and J ends lost 7 bases and 4 bases, in that order; junction bases with no gene match: 9. CDR3 length equals 15 residues.

CDR3 amino acids: CATSREGQGYATNEKLFF. The CDR3 nucleotides read TGTGCCACCAGCAGAGAAGGACAGGGGTACGCAACTAATGAAAAACTGTTTTTT. This chain uses TRBV15 with TRBJ1-4; the match to TRBD1 covers 9 bases. Germline V gene data show CDR1 as LNHNV and CDR2 as YYDKDF (reference sequence). J gave up 0 bases and V 0 bases, and 5 bases lay outside the gene matches. The CDR3 spans 18 residues. Supplemented by reference TRBV15 and TRBJ1-4, the full variable domain reads DAMVIQNPRYQVTQFGKPVTLSCSQTLNHNVMYWYQQKSSQAPKLLFHYYDKDFNNEADTPDNFQSRRPNTSFCFLDIRSPGLGDTAMYLCATSREGQGYATNEKLFFGSGTQLSVL.

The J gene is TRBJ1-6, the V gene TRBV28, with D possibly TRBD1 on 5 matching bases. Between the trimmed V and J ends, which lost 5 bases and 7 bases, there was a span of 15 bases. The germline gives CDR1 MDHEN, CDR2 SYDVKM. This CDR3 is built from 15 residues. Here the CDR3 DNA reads TGTGCCAGCAGTCCCGGGGGGGGAGTGAATTCACCCCTCCACTTT. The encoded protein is CASSPGGGVNSPLHF.

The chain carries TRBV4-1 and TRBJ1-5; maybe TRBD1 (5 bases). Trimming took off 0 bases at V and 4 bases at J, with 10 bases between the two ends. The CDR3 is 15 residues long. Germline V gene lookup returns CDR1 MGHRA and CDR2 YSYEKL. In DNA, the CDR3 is TGCGCCAGCAGCCAAGATGGCAGGGCTAATCAGCCCCAGCATTTT. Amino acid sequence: CASSQDGRANQPQHF.

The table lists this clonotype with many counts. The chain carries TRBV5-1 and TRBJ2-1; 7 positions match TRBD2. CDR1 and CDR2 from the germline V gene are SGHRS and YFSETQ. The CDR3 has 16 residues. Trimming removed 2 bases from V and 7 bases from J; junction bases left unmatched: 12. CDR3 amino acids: CASSFQAAGDWNEQFF. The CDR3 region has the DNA TGCGCCAGCAGCTTCCAGGCGGCGGGAGACTGGAATGAGCAGTTCTTC.

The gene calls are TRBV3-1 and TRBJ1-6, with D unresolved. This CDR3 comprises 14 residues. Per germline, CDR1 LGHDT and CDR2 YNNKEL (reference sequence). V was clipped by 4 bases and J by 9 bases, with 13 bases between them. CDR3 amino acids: CASSPRGGFSPLHF. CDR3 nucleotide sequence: TGTGCCAGCAGCCCGCGGGGAGGATTTTCACCCCTCCACTTT.

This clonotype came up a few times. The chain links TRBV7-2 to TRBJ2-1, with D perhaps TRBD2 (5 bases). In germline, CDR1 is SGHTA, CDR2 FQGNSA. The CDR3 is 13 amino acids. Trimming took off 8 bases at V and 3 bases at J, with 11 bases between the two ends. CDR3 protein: CASFSSYYNEQFF. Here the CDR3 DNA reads TGTGCCAGCTTTTCTAGCTACTACAATGAGCAGTTCTTC. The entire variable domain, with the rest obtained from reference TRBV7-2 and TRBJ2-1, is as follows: GAGVSQSPSNKVTEKGKDVELRCDPISGHTALYWYRQSLGQGLEFLIYFQGNSAPDKSGLPSDRFSAERTGGSVSTLTIQRTQQEDSAVYLCASFSSYYNEQFFGPGTRLTVL.

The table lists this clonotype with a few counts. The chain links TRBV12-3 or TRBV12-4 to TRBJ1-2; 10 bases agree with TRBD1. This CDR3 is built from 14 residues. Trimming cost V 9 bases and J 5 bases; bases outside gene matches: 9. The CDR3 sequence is CASTLDRGPYGYTF. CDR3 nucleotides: TGTGCCAGTACCCTCGACAGGGGGCCGTATGGCTACACCTTC.

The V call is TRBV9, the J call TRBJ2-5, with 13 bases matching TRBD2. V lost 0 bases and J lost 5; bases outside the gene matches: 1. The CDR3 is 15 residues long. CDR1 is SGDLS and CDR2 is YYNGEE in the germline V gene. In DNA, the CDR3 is TGTGCCAGCAGCGTAGGACTAGCGGGAGGTGAGACCCAGTACTTC. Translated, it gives CASSVGLAGGETQYF.

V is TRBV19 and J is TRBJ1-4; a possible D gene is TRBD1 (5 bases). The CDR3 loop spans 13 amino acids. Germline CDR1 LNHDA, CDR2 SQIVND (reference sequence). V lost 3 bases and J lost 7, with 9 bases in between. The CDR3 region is CASSIRAFEKLFF. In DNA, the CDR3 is TGTGCCAGTAGTATCAGGGCCTTTGAAAAACTGTTTTTT. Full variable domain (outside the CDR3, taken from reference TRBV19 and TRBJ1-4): DGGITQSPKYLFRKEGQNVTLSCEQNLNHDAMYWYRQDPGQGLRLIYYSQIVNDFQKGDIAEGYSVSREKKESFPLTVTSAQKNPTAFYLCASSIRAFEKLFFGSGTQLSVL.

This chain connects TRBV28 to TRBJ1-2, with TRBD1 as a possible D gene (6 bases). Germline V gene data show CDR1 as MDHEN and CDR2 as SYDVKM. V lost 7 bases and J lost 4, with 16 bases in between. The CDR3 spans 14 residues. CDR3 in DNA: TGTGCCAGCACCCCGGGGGGGCGCGTCTATGGCTACACCTTC. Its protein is CASTPGGRVYGYTF.

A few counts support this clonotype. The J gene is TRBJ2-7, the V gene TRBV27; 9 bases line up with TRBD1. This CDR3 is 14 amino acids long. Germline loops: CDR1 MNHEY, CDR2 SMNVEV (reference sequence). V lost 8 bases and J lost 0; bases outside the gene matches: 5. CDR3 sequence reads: CASRGQGISYEQYF. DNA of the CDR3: TGTGCCAGCCGCGGACAGGGGATCTCCTACGAGCAGTACTTC.

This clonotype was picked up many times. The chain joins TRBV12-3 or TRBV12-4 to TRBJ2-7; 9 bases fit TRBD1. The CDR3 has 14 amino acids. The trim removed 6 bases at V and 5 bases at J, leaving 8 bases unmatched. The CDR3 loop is CASSASDRGHEQYF. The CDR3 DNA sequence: TGTGCCAGCAGCGCCTCGGACAGGGGCCACGAGCAGTACTTC.